The source of this T cell receptor (beta chain) is a study of blood T cell repertoires in COVID-19. Whole-study context: Sites in the United States, Italy and Spain provided acute and convalescent COVID-19 samples.

Authors' processing steps: Cell counts per sample came from amplifying reference gene primers. TCRdb keeps only in-frame clones here, not all; method: immunoSEQ multiplex PCR. The DNA was the basis for D and trimming; V, J and clone size are from that table. The sample lists over 450,000 clones; nearly 90% were seen once. This CDR3 contains 16 residues. V shed 4 bases and J shed 6 bases, with 19 bases lying between them. Germline V gene lookup returns CDR1 SGHRS and CDR2 YFSETQ. Patients at the Seattle site were enrolled during active infection and followed longitudinally. The clonotype was recovered from a man between 18 and 29 years old with COVID-19, enrolled during active disease. This chain joins TRBV5-1 and TRBJ2-2; weak D call: TRBD1 (6 bases). Sequencing was carried out using peripheral blood. CDR3 coding DNA: TGCGCCAGCAGCAAAGCTCGTCAGGGGTTGGCCGGGGAGCTGTTTTTT. Encoded protein: CASSKARQGLAGELFF.